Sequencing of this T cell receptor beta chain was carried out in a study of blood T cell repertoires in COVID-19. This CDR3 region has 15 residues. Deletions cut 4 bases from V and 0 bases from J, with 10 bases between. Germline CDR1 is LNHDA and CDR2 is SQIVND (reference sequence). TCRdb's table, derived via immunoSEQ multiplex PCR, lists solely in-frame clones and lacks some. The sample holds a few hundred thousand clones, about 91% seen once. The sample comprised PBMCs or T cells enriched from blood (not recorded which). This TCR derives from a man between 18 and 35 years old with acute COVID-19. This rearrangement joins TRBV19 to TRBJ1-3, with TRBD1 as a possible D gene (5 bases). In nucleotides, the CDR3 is TGTGCCAGTAGTAACGTGGACAACTCTGGAAACACCATATATTTT. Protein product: CASSNVDNSGNTIYF.